This T cell receptor (beta chain) was obtained from a study of cytomegalovirus exposure and HLA in healthy donors. Study in general: In a later analysis, the roughly 110 validation repertoires were reported to have used the same platform as the 600 to 700 first-cohort repertoires.

Assay: immunoSEQ multiplex PCR; the TCRdb copy retains only in-frame clones and omits some. The data contain about 240,000 clones, about 86% of them seen just once; the ten biggest clones take up roughly 1.2%. The V end lost 6 bases, the J end lost 6 bases, and 20 bases lay between the germline ends. Germline lookup yields CDR1 SEHNR and CDR2 FQNEAQ (reference sequence). This CDR3 comprises 15 residues. Sequenced input: PBMCs. The chain recombines TRBV7-9 with TRBJ2-5, with a possible D match to TRBD2 (5 bases). The sequence was obtained from a woman in her twenties or thirties in good health and CMV-seropositive. The CDR3 nucleotides read TGTGCCAGCAGTTATATGGACGGGATACGAAAGACCCAGTACTTC. The encoded protein is CASSYMDGIRKTQYF.